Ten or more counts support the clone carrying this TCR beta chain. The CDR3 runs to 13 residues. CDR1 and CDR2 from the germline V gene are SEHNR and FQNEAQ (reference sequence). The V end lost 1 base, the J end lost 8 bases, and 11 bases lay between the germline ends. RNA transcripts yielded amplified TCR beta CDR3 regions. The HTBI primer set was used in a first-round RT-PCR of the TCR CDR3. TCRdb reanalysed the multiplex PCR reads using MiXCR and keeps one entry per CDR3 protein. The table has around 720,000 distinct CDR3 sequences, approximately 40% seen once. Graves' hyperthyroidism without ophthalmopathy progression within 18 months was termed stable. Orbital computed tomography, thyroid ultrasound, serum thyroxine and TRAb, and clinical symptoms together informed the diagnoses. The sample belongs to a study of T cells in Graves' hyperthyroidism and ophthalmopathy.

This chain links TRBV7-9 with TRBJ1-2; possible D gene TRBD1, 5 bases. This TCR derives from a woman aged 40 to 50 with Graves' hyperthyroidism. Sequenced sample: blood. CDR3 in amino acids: CASSLEVGEGYTF. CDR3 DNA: TGTGCCAGCAGCTTAGAAGTAGGGGAAGGCTACACCTTC. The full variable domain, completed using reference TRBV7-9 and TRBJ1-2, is DTGVSQNPRHKITKRGQNVTFRCDPISEHNRLYWYRQTLGQGPEFLTYFQNEAQLEKSRLLSDRFSAERPKGSFSTLEIQRTEQGDSAMYLCASSLEVGEGYTFGSGTRLTVV.